Listed below are T cell receptor beta chains from one sample, sequenced in a study of early T cells in non-severe SARS-CoV-2 infection. A single record per CDR3 protein comes from TCRdb applying MiXCR to the 5' RACE reads. The sample holds roughly 100,000 distinct CDR3 sequences, about an eighth seen once. The specimen sequenced was whole blood. The receptors come from an adult who was a healthcare worker with PCR-confirmed SARS-CoV-2 infection or an uninfected control (not recorded which). Both conserved end residues are part of each CDR3. Fields, in order: V gene, D gene, clone size, J gene, CDR3 protein, CDR3 DNA. D genes are given only for firm matches. A row's size may be missing; if present it is once, few, many or a size class.

>TRBV6-6|NA|NA|TRBJ1-1
CASSLAGELGYTEAFF
TGTGCCAGCAGTTTAGCGGGAGAACTCGGGTACACTGAAGCTTTCTTT
>TRBV6-6|TRBD1|few|TRBJ1-1
CASSPNTGTGSTEAFF
TGTGCCAGCAGTCCGAACACCGGGACAGGTAGCACTGAAGCTTTCTTT
>TRBV28|NA|NA|TRBJ2-7
CASSFLDRQYF
TGTGCCAGCAGTTTCCTCGACAGGCAGTACTTC
>TRBV9|NA|NA|TRBJ2-1
CASSSRVPGINEQFF
TGTGCCAGCAGCTCCCGGGTTCCGGGAATCAATGAGCAGTTCTTC
>TRBV6-6|TRBD1|many|TRBJ1-6
CASSLDRARNSPLHF
TGTGCCAGCAGTTTAGACAGGGCCCGTAATTCACCCCTCCACTTT
>TRBV7-9|NA|NA|TRBJ1-1
CASSLIYTEAFF
TGTGCCAGCAGCTTAATATACACTGAAGCTTTCTTT
>TRBV7-9|NA|NA|TRBJ1-2
CASSWGGQTYGYTF
TGTGCCAGCAGCTGGGGCGGACAGACATATGGCTACACCTTC
>TRBV27|TRBD1|NA|TRBJ1-3
CASSPGQGGINSGNTIYF
TGTGCCAGCAGCCCGGGACAGGGGGGAATAAACTCTGGAAACACCATATATTTT
>TRBV28|NA|NA|TRBJ2-1
CASSLGRTNNEQFF
TGTGCCAGCAGTTTGGGCAGAACTAACAATGAGCAGTTCTTC
>TRBV20-1|TRBD2|few|TRBJ2-1
CSAERGTSGSNEQFF
TGCAGTGCTGAAAGGGGAACTAGCGGGAGTAATGAGCAGTTCTTC
>TRBV5-1|NA|many|TRBJ2-7
CASSSTSGAYEQYF
TGCGCCAGCAGCTCTACGAGCGGAGCCTACGAGCAGTACTTC
>TRBV28|TRBD2|NA|TRBJ2-3
CASSLAGGQSTQYF
TGTGCCAGCAGTTTAGCGGGAGGGCAGAGTACGCAGTATTTT
>TRBV28|NA|NA|TRBJ1-2
CASSSYRVLSVGYTF
TGTGCCAGCAGTTCCTACAGGGTATTAAGCGTTGGCTACACCTTC
>TRBV11-2|NA|many|TRBJ1-3
CASSWRHSGNTIYF
TGTGCCAGCAGCTGGAGGCATTCTGGAAACACCATATATTTT
>TRBV28|NA|many|TRBJ2-7
CASSLSGAPYEQYF
TGTGCCAGCAGTTTATCTGGTGCACCCTACGAGCAGTACTTC
>TRBV20-1|TRBD2|NA|TRBJ2-7
CSARGPAGIAREQYF
TGCAGTGCTAGAGGGCCAGCGGGAATTGCTCGAGAGCAGTACTTC
>TRBV6-2/TRBV6-3|NA|few|TRBJ2-5
CASSYSPTEQETQYF
TGTGCCAGCAGTTACTCGCCGACCGAACAAGAGACCCAGTACTTC
>TRBV20-1|NA|few|TRBJ2-7
CSAHKAGEQYF
TGCAGTGCTCATAAAGCGGGCGAGCAGTACTTC
>TRBV4-3|NA|NA|TRBJ2-3
CASSQVLDPSTDTQYF
TGCGCCAGCAGCCAAGTGCTCGACCCTAGCACAGATACGCAGTATTTT
>TRBV20-1|TRBD2|NA|TRBJ2-1
CSASGKSGSRYNEQFF
TGCAGTGCTAGTGGGAAAAGCGGGAGTCGTTATAATGAGCAGTTCTTC
>TRBV5-1|NA|many|TRBJ1-1
CASSDGTIEPFF
TGCGCCAGCAGCGATGGGACGATTGAGCCTTTCTTT
>TRBV6-5|NA|few|TRBJ2-2
CASTHGRTGELFF
TGTGCCAGCACTCACGGGCGGACCGGGGAGCTGTTTTTT
>TRBV28|NA|NA|TRBJ1-2
CASSSGVTGYTF
TGTGCCAGCAGTTCAGGTGTAACTGGCTACACCTTC
>TRBV11-2|TRBD1|NA|TRBJ2-7
CASSLGGPGGTYEQYF
TGTGCCAGCAGCTTAGGCGGTCCAGGGGGTACCTACGAGCAGTACTTC
>TRBV29-1|NA|many|TRBJ2-7
CSVQDSDEQYF
TGCAGCGTCCAAGACAGCGACGAGCAGTACTTC
>TRBV4-3|NA|few|TRBJ2-7
CASLDRDKLYEQYF
TGCGCCAGCTTAGACCGGGACAAACTTTACGAGCAGTACTTC
>TRBV11-2|TRBD2|NA|TRBJ2-1
CASSLDSGRANEQFF
TGTGCCAGCAGCTTAGATAGCGGGAGGGCCAATGAGCAGTTCTTC
>TRBV6-2/TRBV6-3|NA|few|TRBJ1-5
CASSLGPAQPQHF
TGTGCCAGCAGTTTGGGGCCCGCTCAGCCCCAGCATTTT
>TRBV3-1|TRBD2|few|TRBJ2-1
CASSGTSGSYNEQFF
TGTGCCAGCAGCGGAACTAGCGGTTCCTACAATGAGCAGTTCTTC
>TRBV5-6|NA|NA|TRBJ2-1
CASSLNLVGEQFF
TGTGCCAGCAGCTTAAACCTGGTGGGTGAGCAGTTCTTC
>TRBV20-1|NA|few|TRBJ1-6
CSAIVPSPLHF
TGCAGTGCTATTGTCCCCTCACCCCTCCACTTT
>TRBV19|NA|many|TRBJ2-3
CASSRLDSRTDTQYF
TGTGCCAGTAGTCGGCTGGACAGCCGCACAGATACGCAGTATTTT
>TRBV6-6|NA|few|TRBJ2-7
CASKGAGAYEQYF
TGTGCCAGCAAAGGGGCAGGGGCCTACGAGCAGTACTTC
>TRBV5-1|TRBD2|NA|TRBJ2-4
CASSLAASGRNIQYF
TGCGCCAGCAGCTTGGCAGCCAGCGGGAGAAACATTCAGTACTTC
>TRBV7-7|NA|many|TRBJ2-1
CASSLSLGSPNEQFF
TGTGCCAGCAGCTTAAGTCTAGGATCACCCAATGAGCAGTTCTTC
>TRBV4-1|NA|many|TRBJ1-5
CASSQDITYVQPQHF
TGCGCCAGCAGCCAAGATATAACGTACGTTCAGCCCCAGCATTTT
>TRBV20-1|TRBD1|NA|TRBJ2-3
CSASRGPYSTDTQYF
TGCAGTGCCTCGAGGGGGCCCTATAGCACAGATACGCAGTATTTT
>TRBV7-7|TRBD2|many|TRBJ2-2
CASSVSGRSRGELFF
TGTGCCAGCAGCGTAAGCGGGAGGAGTCGCGGGGAGCTGTTTTTT
>TRBV19|TRBD2|many|TRBJ2-1
CASRPILAGSDEQFF
TGTGCCAGTAGACCAATACTAGCGGGTTCGGATGAGCAGTTCTTC
>TRBV20-1|NA|few|TRBJ1-6
CSARGPELDPYNSPLHF
TGCAGTGCTAGAGGGCCAGAGCTCGACCCTTATAATTCACCCCTCCACTTT
>TRBV29-1|TRBD2|many|TRBJ2-1
CSVVRLADYNEQFF
TGCAGCGTTGTTCGACTAGCAGACTACAATGAGCAGTTCTTC
>TRBV7-2|NA|many|TRBJ2-6
CASSSGYRPGGANVLTF
TGTGCCAGCAGCTCTGGGTATCGGCCCGGAGGGGCCAACGTCCTGACTTTC
>TRBV28|NA|few|TRBJ2-7
CASSSSGEQYF
TGTGCCAGCAGTTCCTCCGGCGAGCAGTACTTC
>TRBV12-3/TRBV12-4|TRBD2|NA|TRBJ2-7
CASSSKGGIYEQYF
TGTGCCAGCAGCTCCAAGGGAGGGATCTACGAGCAGTACTTC
>TRBV28|NA|NA|TRBJ2-1
CASSSTSVDEQFF
TGTGCCAGCAGTTCCACGTCGGTCGATGAGCAGTTCTTC
>TRBV20-1|NA|few|TRBJ2-2
CSASGGPNTGELFF
TGCAGTGCTAGCGGCGGACCGAACACCGGGGAGCTGTTTTTT
>TRBV29-1|TRBD2|many|TRBJ2-1
CSVRLAVYNEQFF
TGCAGCGTGAGACTAGCGGTCTACAATGAGCAGTTCTTC
>TRBV7-3|NA|NA|TRBJ2-1
CASSPSRSSYNEQFF
TGTGCCAGCAGCCCTTCGCGGAGCTCCTACAATGAGCAGTTCTTC
>TRBV30|NA|NA|TRBJ2-1
CAWSDTGTPSSYNEQFF
TGTGCCTGGAGTGATACCGGGACTCCCAGCTCCTACAATGAGCAGTTCTTC
>TRBV12-3/TRBV12-4|TRBD1|NA|TRBJ2-7
CASSRTGGRYEQYF
TGTGCCAGCAGTCGGACAGGGGGAAGGTACGAGCAGTACTTC
>TRBV11-2|TRBD1|NA|TRBJ1-2
CASSSRTGTGTGYTF
TGTGCCAGCAGCTCCCGAACCGGGACAGGGACCGGCTACACCTTC